This T cell receptor (beta chain) originates from a study of OX40 agonist ivuxolimab in advanced cancers. The junction had 9 bases not matched to a gene; V was cut back by 5 bases and J by 2 bases. Germline V gene sequence: CDR1 PRHDT, CDR2 FYEKMQ (reference sequence). This CDR3 region has 17 residues. The count of this clone is one. The assay was immunoSEQ multiplex PCR, and TCRdb's table has in-frame clones only and misses some. There are 100,000 to 150,000 clones in the sample; roughly 90% occur only once, and roughly 0.8% lies in the top ten. The gene calls are TRBV13 and TRBJ2-6; TRBD1 matches at 7 bases. This TCR was sampled from an adult with an advanced solid tumor such as melanoma, head and neck, liver or kidney cancer. The material was CD4+ or CD8+ T cells sorted from blood, obtained in a trial of the OX40 agonist ivuxolimab. Here the CDR3 DNA reads TGTGCCAGCAGCCATATGCCTGACAGGGCTGGGGCCAACGTCCTGACTTTC. Translating gives CASSHMPDRAGANVLTF.